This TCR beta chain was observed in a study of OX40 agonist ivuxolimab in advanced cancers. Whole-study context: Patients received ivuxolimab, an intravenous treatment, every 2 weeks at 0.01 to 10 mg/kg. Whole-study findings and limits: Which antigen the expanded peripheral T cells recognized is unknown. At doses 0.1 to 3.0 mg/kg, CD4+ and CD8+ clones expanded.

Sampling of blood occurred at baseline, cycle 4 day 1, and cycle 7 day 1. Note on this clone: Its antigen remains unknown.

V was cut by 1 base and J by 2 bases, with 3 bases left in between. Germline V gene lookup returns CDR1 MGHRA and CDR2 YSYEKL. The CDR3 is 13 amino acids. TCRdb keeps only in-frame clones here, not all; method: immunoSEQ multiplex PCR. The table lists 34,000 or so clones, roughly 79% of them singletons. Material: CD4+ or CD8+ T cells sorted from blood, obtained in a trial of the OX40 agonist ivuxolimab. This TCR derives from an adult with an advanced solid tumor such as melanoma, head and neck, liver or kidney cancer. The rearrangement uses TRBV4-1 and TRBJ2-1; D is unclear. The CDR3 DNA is TGCGCCAGCAGCCAAGGGGCCTACAATGAGCAGTTCTTC. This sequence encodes CASSQGAYNEQFF.